The rows below give T cell receptor beta chains drawn from one sample of a study of cytomegalovirus exposure and HLA in healthy donors. Using immunoSEQ multiplex PCR, the repertoire was profiled, and TCRdb retains in-frame clones only, with some absent. The sample gives around 130,000 clones, around 80% of which show up once; about 1.5% is in the top ten. Sequenced sample: PBMCs. The receptors derive from a woman aged 18-29 years in good health and CMV-seronegative. CDR3s include the opening cysteine and the closing phenylalanine or tryptophan. Fields, in order: clone size, D gene, V gene, J gene, CDR3 protein, CDR3 DNA. The D gene is left open where the match is weak. Rows may omit the clone size; those that give it use once, few, many or a size class.

.	.	TRBV5-8	TRBJ1-4	CASRPGGSEKLFF	TGTGCCAGCAGGCCCGGGGGGAGTGAAAAACTGTTTTTT
.	TRBD2	TRBV7-8	TRBJ2-7	CASGGLAGELSYEQYF	TGTGCCAGCGGCGGACTAGCGGGGGAACTTTCCTACGAGCAGTACTTC
.	TRBD2	TRBV7-2	TRBJ2-7	CASSRGGGEQYF	TGTGCCAGCAGCCGCGGGGGAGGCGAGCAGTACTTC
once	TRBD2	TRBV6-5	TRBJ2-2	CASSLGGVGTGELFF	TGTGCCAGCAGTTTGGGGGGGGTAGGTACCGGGGAGCTGTTTTTT
.	TRBD1	TRBV6-5	TRBJ2-7	CASSRDRVYEQYF	TGTGCCAGCAGTCGGGACAGGGTCTACGAGCAGTACTTC
.	.	TRBV6-5	TRBJ2-4	CASSPGLFKNSQYF	TGTGCCAGCAGTCCGGGACTGTTTAAAAACAGTCAGTACTTC
.	.	TRBV19	TRBJ2-7	CASTRGPTDEQYF	TGTGCCAGTACCCGCGGCCCTACGGACGAGCAGTACTTC
.	TRBD1	TRBV9	TRBJ2-7	CASSAGTGVAEQYF	TGTGCCAGCAGCGCCGGGACAGGGGTGGCCGAGCAGTACTTC
.	TRBD1	TRBV29-1	TRBJ1-1	CSVGRTGENTEAFF	TGCAGCGTTGGTAGGACAGGGGAAAACACTGAAGCTTTCTTT
few	.	TRBV29-1	TRBJ2-5	CSALRGLGETQYF	TGCAGCGCCTTACGCGGGTTGGGCGAGACCCAGTACTTC
.	TRBD1	TRBV19	TRBJ1-1	CASSKWAGTGNTEAFF	TGTGCCAGTAGTAAGTGGGCCGGGACAGGGAACACTGAAGCTTTCTTT
once	TRBD2	TRBV7-9	TRBJ2-7	CSSTQRGIPGYEQYF	TGTTCCAGCACCCAGCGGGGGATTCCCGGGTACGAGCAGTACTTC
.	.	TRBV7-9	TRBJ1-4	CASSSYRINEKLFF	TGTGCCAGCAGCTCGTACAGGATCAATGAAAAACTGTTTTTT
.	.	TRBV27	TRBJ2-1	CATGGREQFF	TGTGCCACTGGAGGGAGGGAGCAGTTCTTC
.	.	TRBV7-8	TRBJ1-2	CASSLGSDTNSGYTF	TGTGCCAGCAGCTTAGGGTCAGACACCAACAGTGGCTACACCTTC
.	TRBD2	TRBV29-1	TRBJ2-1	CSVAGTSGGPSSYNEQFF	TGCAGCGTTGCCGGGACTAGCGGGGGTCCAAGCTCCTACAATGAGCAGTTCTTC
.	.	TRBV20-1	TRBJ2-1	CSAGGINEQFF	TGCAGTGCTGGGGGCATAAATGAGCAGTTCTTC
.	TRBD1	TRBV4-1	TRBJ2-2	CASSHFGQGAVGELFF	TGCGCCAGCAGCCACTTCGGACAGGGGGCGGTCGGGGAGCTGTTTTTT
few	TRBD1	TRBV5-4	TRBJ1-6	CASSLGGQTYNSPLHF	TGTGCCAGCAGCTTAGGGGGACAGACCTATAATTCACCCCTCCACTTT
.	.	TRBV6-6	TRBJ2-7	CASSRAYLQGLYEQYF	TGTGCCAGCAGCCGTGCATACCTCCAGGGCCTATACGAGCAGTACTTC
.	.	TRBV7-9	TRBJ1-5	CASSSAQVNQPQHF	TGTGCCAGCAGCTCCGCACAGGTTAATCAGCCCCAGCATTTT
.	TRBD2	TRBV19	TRBJ2-1	CASSSGGGRAYNEQFF	TGTGCCAGTAGTTCAGGCGGCGGGAGGGCGTATAATGAGCAGTTCTTC
.	.	TRBV5-1	TRBJ2-5	CATKDSEETQYF	TGCGCCACTAAGGACAGCGAAGAGACCCAGTACTTC
once	TRBD1	TRBV7-2	TRBJ1-1	CASSPADRVEAFF	TGTGCCAGCAGCCCAGCCGACAGGGTTGAAGCTTTCTTT
.	TRBD1	TRBV11-2	TRBJ1-1	CASSWWTGLNTEAFF	TGTGCCAGCAGCTGGTGGACAGGGCTCAACACTGAAGCTTTCTTT
.	TRBD1	TRBV2	TRBJ1-2	CASRRDRVAYGYTF	TGTGCCAGCAGGAGGGACAGGGTGGCCTATGGCTACACCTTC
.	TRBD1	TRBV29-1	TRBJ1-1	CSVGPGTGDPLNTEAFF	TGCAGCGTTGGCCCCGGGACAGGGGACCCCCTGAACACTGAAGCTTTCTTT
.	.	TRBV6-1	TRBJ2-2	CASITRNTGELFF	TGTGCCAGCATCACACGGAACACCGGGGAGCTGTTTTTT
.	TRBD2	TRBV15	TRBJ2-7	CATSQRLAGGPGQYF	TGTGCCACCAGCCAGCGATTGGCGGGAGGGCCGGGGCAGTACTTC
.	.	TRBV5-8	TRBJ1-5	CASSPRVGRYQPQHF	TGTGCCAGCAGTCCCAGGGTAGGTCGATATCAGCCCCAGCATTTT
.	.	TRBV11-1	TRBJ2-6	CASSSRQTSGANVLTF	TGTGCCAGCAGCTCCCGACAAACCTCTGGGGCCAACGTCCTGACTTTC
.	.	TRBV29-1	TRBJ2-3	CSVAGGTDTQYF	TGCAGCGTTGCCGGCGGAACAGATACGCAGTATTTT